These 23 T cell receptor beta chains originate from one sample sequenced in a study of T cells in Graves' hyperthyroidism and ophthalmopathy. RNA transcripts provided the source from which TCR beta CDR3 regions were amplified. HTBI primers were employed in a first-round RT-PCR of the TCR CDR3. TCRdb reanalysed the multiplex PCR reads using MiXCR and keeps one entry per CDR3 protein. The table has 550,000 to 850,000 distinct CDR3 sequences, 18% seen once. The sample taken for sequencing was blood. These receptors all come from a woman between 45 and 65 years old with Graves' hyperthyroidism that later progressed to Graves' ophthalmopathy.

This chain links TRBV6-6 with TRBJ1-2; the D gene is possibly TRBD1 (6 bases). The V end was cut by 2 bases, the J end by 8 bases, with 15 bases between. The CDR3 extends over 14 amino acids. Germline CDR1 MNHNY, CDR2 SVGAGI (reference sequence). The CDR3 region has the DNA TGTGCCAGCAGTTACCGGAGGGGACATTGGGGCTACACCTTC. It encodes CASSYRRGHWGYTF.

The chain recombines TRBV12-3 or TRBV12-4 with TRBJ2-1, with D possibly called TRBD1 or TRBD2 (6 bases each). CDR3 length: 15 amino acids. V gave up 8 bases and J gave up 4 bases, with 18 bases separating them. This CDR3 is CASLNTGGGYNEQFF. CDR3 in DNA: TGTGCCAGCCTAAACACCGGAGGGGGGTACAATGAGCAGTTCTTC.

The chain employs TRBV4-1 and TRBJ1-6; D might be TRBD1 (5 bases). The germline V gene has CDR1 MGHRA and CDR2 YSYEKL. CDR3 length: 15 amino acids. The V end was cut by 0 bases, the J end by 8 bases, with 11 bases between. The CDR3 nucleotides read TGCGCCAGCAGCCAAGACCAGGGAACTTATTCACCCCTCCACTTT. Its protein product is CASSQDQGTYSPLHF.

This clonotype was recorded at least ten times. The V and J genes are TRBV3-1 and TRBJ1-5; TRBD1 matches 11 bases. CDR3 length: 16 amino acids. CDR1 LGHDT and CDR2 YNNKEL come from the germline V gene (reference sequence). V was pared by 3 bases and J by 6 bases, with 7 bases of the junction left unmatched. DNA for the CDR3: TGTGCCAGCAGCCACCGGACAGGGGGCGCACCTCAGCCCCAGCATTTT. Translation: CASSHRTGGAPQPQHF.

This clonotype was detected a few times. V and J are TRBV20-1 and TRBJ1-1, with 9 nucleotides matching TRBD1. Germline V gives CDR1 DFQATT, CDR2 SNEGSKA (reference sequence). The length of the CDR3 is 16 residues. The V segment lost 1 base and the J segment 5 bases; nucleotides outside the gene matches: 11. The CDR3 DNA follows: TGCAGTGCTAGAGGAGGGGGGACAGGGTCGGTGACTGAAGCTTTCTTT. Its protein product is CSARGGGTGSVTEAFF.

The sample holds many counts of this clonotype. The CDR3 loop reads CASSYSGLGRDEQYF. The DNA of the CDR3 is TGTGCCAGCAGTTACTCGGGACTAGGGCGCGACGAGCAGTACTTC. The rearrangement joins TRBV6-5 to TRBJ2-7, with TRBD2 matching over 8 bases. The germline V gene encodes CDR1 MNHEY and CDR2 SVGAGI. This CDR3 has 15 amino acids. The J segment lost 5 bases and the V segment lost 0 bases, leaving 6 bases of the junction unmatched.

The CDR3 nucleotides read TGTGCCAGCAGTCGACAGCTCAATAGCAATCAGCCCCAGCATTTT. This sequence encodes CASSRQLNSNQPQHF. The chain has TRBV12-3 or TRBV12-4 and TRBJ1-5, with D possibly matching TRBD1 (5 bases). This CDR3 comprises 15 residues. Trimming took off 5 bases at V and 0 bases at J, with 11 bases between the two ends.

The CDR3 loop reads CASRLGGTNYGYTF. DNA of the CDR3: TGTGCCAGCAGGTTAGGCGGGACTAACTATGGCTACACCTTC. This chain uses TRBV5-8 with TRBJ1-2; D is unresolved. V lost 5 bases and J 0 bases, leaving 11 bases between the germline ends. The germline CDR1 and CDR2 sequences are SGHTS and YDEGEE. The CDR3 has 14 amino acids.

The sample holds many counts of this clonotype. Written as DNA, the CDR3 is TGTGCCAGCAGTTACCCCGTTGGCAGGGAGGACACTGAAGCTTTCTTT. It encodes CASSYPVGREDTEAFF. The rearrangement links TRBV6-5 to TRBJ1-1, with D possibly matching TRBD1 (5 bases). V lost 2 bases and J 3 bases, leaving 16 bases between the germline ends. CDR3 length equals 16 residues. Germline V lookup: CDR1 MNHEY, CDR2 SVGAGI.

The chain carries TRBV2 and TRBJ2-1, with 7 bases identical to TRBD2. The J segment lost 9 bases and the V segment lost 9 bases, leaving 11 bases of the junction unmatched. The CDR3 totals 13 residues. CDR1 is SNHLY and CDR2 is FYNNEI in the germline V gene. The DNA of the CDR3 is TGTGCCAGAAAGGGAGGGTTAGAGGTTGAGCAGTTCTTC. Translation: CARKGGLEVEQFF. The full variable domain, with the rest looked up from reference TRBV2 and TRBJ2-1, is EPEVTQTPSHQVTQMGQEVILRCVPISNHLYFYWYRQILGQKVEFLVSFYNNEISEKSEIFDDQFSVERPDGSNFTLKIRSTKLEDSAMYFCARKGGLEVEQFFGPGTRLTVL.

This clonotype showed up just a few times. This rearrangement joins TRBV5-1 to TRBJ1-2; D is undetermined. The CDR3 totals 11 residues. Trimming left V 3 bases short and J 3 bases short, with 3 bases between. The germline gives CDR1 SGHRS, CDR2 YFSETQ. CDR3 in amino acids: CASSSYYGYTF. CDR3 in DNA: TGCGCCAGCAGCTCCTACTATGGCTACACCTTC.

The chain couples TRBV10-3 to TRBJ2-3; TRBD1 matches at 8 bases. The CDR3 totals 14 residues. The junction had 4 bases not matched to a gene; V was cut back by 3 bases and J by 5 bases. Per the germline V gene, CDR1 is ENHRY and CDR2 is SYGVKD. Here the CDR3 reads CAISDLTGVDTQYF. Here the CDR3 DNA reads TGTGCCATCAGTGACTTGACAGGGGTAGATACGCAGTATTTT.

This chain connects TRBV6-2 or TRBV6-3 to TRBJ1-5; TRBD1 might be the D (5 bases). Germline assignment: CDR1 MNHEY and CDR2 SVGEGT. The V and J ends lost 6 bases and 4 bases respectively, with 10 bases between them. The CDR3 runs to 13 residues. The chain's CDR3 is CASSFKGNQPQHF. For the CDR3, the DNA is TGTGCCAGCAGCTTCAAGGGGAATCAGCCCCAGCATTTT.

The chain couples TRBV29-1 to TRBJ2-1, with 7 bases that match TRBD2. The CDR3 runs to 15 residues. V trimming: 8 bases; J trimming: 5 bases; junction bases outside the gene matches: 15. CDR1 and CDR2 (germline): SQVTM, ANQGSEA. This CDR3 reads CSYPGGSGPHNEQFF. In DNA form, the CDR3 reads TGCAGCTACCCTGGGGGTAGCGGGCCCCACAATGAGCAGTTCTTC.

This chain connects TRBV6-1 to TRBJ2-4; D is unresolved. The V and J ends lost 3 bases and 0 bases respectively, with 12 bases between them. Germline V CDR1 and CDR2: MNHNS, SASEGT. CDR3 length: 16 residues. The CDR3 nucleotides read TGTGCCAGCAGTGAGTCCGGGCAACGAGCCAAAAACATTCAGTACTTC. Translating gives CASSESGQRAKNIQYF.

The CDR3 sequence is CASRPGGLRTEAFF. In DNA form, the CDR3 reads TGTGCCAGCAGGCCAGGGGGCTTGAGGACTGAAGCTTTCTTT. The genes are TRBV6-1 and TRBJ1-1, with 8 bases fitting TRBD1. V lost 6 bases to trimming and J lost 5 bases; unmatched junction nucleotides: 8. The germline V gene encodes CDR1 MNHNS and CDR2 SASEGT. The CDR3 covers 14 residues.

V usage is TRBV18 and J usage is TRBJ2-1; 8 bases match TRBD2. The length of the CDR3 is 15 residues. The V segment lost 1 base and the J segment 6 bases; nucleotides outside the gene matches: 5. Germline-derived CDR1 and CDR2 are KGHSH and LQKENI. The CDR3: CASSPQGLAGNEQFF. The CDR3 coding sequence is TGTGCCAGCTCACCACAGGGGCTAGCGGGCAATGAGCAGTTCTTC.

This clonotype has more than one count but fewer than ten. The chain links TRBV6-1 to TRBJ2-2, with 9 bases aligning to TRBD1. V was clipped by 8 bases and J by 3 bases; unmatched bases: 4. Germline V CDR1 and CDR2: MNHNS, SASEGT. The CDR3 totals 14 residues. CDR3 amino acids: CASGGQGDTGELFF. CDR3 in DNA: TGTGCCAGCGGGGGACAGGGAGACACCGGGGAGCTGTTTTTT.

This clonotype was recorded a few times. The chain couples TRBV19 to TRBJ2-1; 10 bases map to TRBD1. Germline loops: CDR1 LNHDA, CDR2 SQIVND (reference sequence). The V and J ends lost 7 bases and 5 bases, in that order; junction bases with no gene match: 5. The CDR3 spans 14 residues. The CDR3: CASTVTGGDNEQFF. The CDR3 nucleotides are TGTGCCAGTACAGTGACAGGGGGCGACAATGAGCAGTTCTTC.

This clonotype was counted ten times or more. The gene calls are TRBV7-8 and TRBJ2-7, with 8 bases that match TRBD1. Germline V gene sequence: CDR1 SGHVS, CDR2 FQNEAQ. The V and J ends lost 4 bases and 0 bases, in that order; junction bases with no gene match: 5. The CDR3 is made up of 15 amino acids. This chain's CDR3 is CASSSRTGSSYEQYF. In DNA, the CDR3 is TGTGCCAGCAGCTCGAGGACAGGGAGCTCCTACGAGCAGTACTTC.

This clonotype was recorded many times. The chain is built from TRBV3-1 and TRBJ2-5, with 8 bases lining up with TRBD2. Trimming at V came to 5 bases and at J to 4 bases, leaving 12 bases not matched to a gene. This CDR3 is built from 16 residues. The germline gives CDR1 LGHDT, CDR2 YNNKEL (reference sequence). The CDR3 region has the DNA TGTGCCAGCAGCTCAAAACGGGGGGGCCAGGGAGAGACCCAGTACTTC. Translating it yields CASSSKRGGQGETQYF.

There are a few counts of this clonotype. The chain combines TRBV15 with TRBJ1-5; D may be TRBD1 (6 bases). CDR3 length equals 16 residues. CDR1 LNHNV and CDR2 YYDKDF come from the germline V gene (reference sequence). Trimming stripped 1 base from V and 6 bases from J, with 16 bases between. CDR3 residues: CATSRVKTGTGQPQHF. In DNA, the CDR3 is TGTGCCACCAGCAGAGTCAAAACAGGGACGGGTCAGCCCCAGCATTTT.

The rearrangement links TRBV4-1 to TRBJ2-7; 8 bases are a match to TRBD2. The germline gives CDR1 MGHRA, CDR2 YSYEKL. V trimming: 0 bases; J trimming: 5 bases; junction bases outside the gene matches: 3. The CDR3 totals 14 residues. CDR3 DNA: TGCGCCAGCAGCCAAGAGGGACTAGACGACGAGCAGTACTTC. Amino acids: CASSQEGLDDEQYF.